This T cell receptor beta chain was captured in a study of shared clonotypes between healthy human individuals. The repertoire was sequenced with immunoSEQ multiplex PCR; TCRdb's copy has only in-frame clones and lacks some. Here the sample spans about 1 million clones, about 80% being singletons. V was shortened by 5 bases and J by 4 bases, with 14 bases between the two germline ends. This CDR3 spans 14 amino acids. The germline CDR1 and CDR2 sequences are MDHEN and SYDVKM. This clone has a single count. J is TRBJ2-5 and V is TRBV28; tentatively, D is TRBD2 (7 bases). The sequenced sample was memory CD4+ T cells sorted from blood. Subset given: CD45RA-negative fraction. This sequence originates from a man between 18 and 35 years old in good health. This CDR3 is CASSLGGVGETQYF. CDR3 nucleotides: TGTGCCAGCAGTCTAGGGGGGGTCGGAGAGACCCAGTACTTC.